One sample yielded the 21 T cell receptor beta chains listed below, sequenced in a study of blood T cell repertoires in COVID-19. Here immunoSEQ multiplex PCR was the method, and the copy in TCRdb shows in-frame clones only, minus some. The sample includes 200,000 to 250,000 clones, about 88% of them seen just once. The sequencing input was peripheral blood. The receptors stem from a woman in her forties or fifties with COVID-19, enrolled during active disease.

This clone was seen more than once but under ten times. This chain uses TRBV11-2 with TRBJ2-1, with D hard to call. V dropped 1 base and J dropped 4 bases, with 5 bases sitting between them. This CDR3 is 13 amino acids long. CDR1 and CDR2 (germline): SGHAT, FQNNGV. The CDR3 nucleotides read TGTGCCAGCAGCTTAGTTCTATACAATGAGCAGTTCTTC. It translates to CASSLVLYNEQFF. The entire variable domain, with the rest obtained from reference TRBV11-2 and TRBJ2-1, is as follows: EAGVAQSPRYKIIEKRQSVAFWCNPISGHATLYWYQQILGQGPKLLIQFQNNGVVDDSQLPKDRFSAERLKGVDSTLKIQPAKLEDSAVYLCASSLVLYNEQFFGPGTRLTVL.

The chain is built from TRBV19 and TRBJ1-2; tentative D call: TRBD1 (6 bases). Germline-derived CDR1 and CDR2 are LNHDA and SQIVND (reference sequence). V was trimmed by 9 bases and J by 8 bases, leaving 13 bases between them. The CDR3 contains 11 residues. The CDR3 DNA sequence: TGTGCCAGCGAGGGGGTAGGGGGCTACACCTTC. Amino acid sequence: CASEGVGGYTF. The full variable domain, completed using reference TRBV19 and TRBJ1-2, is DGGITQSPKYLFRKEGQNVTLSCEQNLNHDAMYWYRQDPGQGLRLIYYSQIVNDFQKGDIAEGYSVSREKKESFPLTVTSAQKNPTAFYLCASEGVGGYTFGSGTRLTVV.

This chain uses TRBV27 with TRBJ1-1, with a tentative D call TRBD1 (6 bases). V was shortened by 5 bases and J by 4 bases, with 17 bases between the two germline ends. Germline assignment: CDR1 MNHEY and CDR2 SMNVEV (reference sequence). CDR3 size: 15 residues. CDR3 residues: CASSTRQAGGTEAFF. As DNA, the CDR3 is TGTGCCAGCAGTACACGACAGGCGGGAGGCACTGAAGCTTTCTTT.

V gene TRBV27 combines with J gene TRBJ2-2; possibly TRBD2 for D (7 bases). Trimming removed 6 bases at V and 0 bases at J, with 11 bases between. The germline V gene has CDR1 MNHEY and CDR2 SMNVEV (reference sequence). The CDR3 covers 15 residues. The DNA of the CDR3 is TGTGCCAGCAGCCCGGGGGGCCCGAACACCGGGGAGCTGTTTTTT. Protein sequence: CASSPGGPNTGELFF.

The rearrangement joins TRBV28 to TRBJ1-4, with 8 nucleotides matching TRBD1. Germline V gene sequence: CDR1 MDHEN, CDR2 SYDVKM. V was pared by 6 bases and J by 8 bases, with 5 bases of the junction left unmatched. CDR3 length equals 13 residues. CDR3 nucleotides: TGTGCCAGCAGGCGACAGGGGAGGGAAAAACTGTTTTTT. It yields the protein CASRRQGREKLFF.

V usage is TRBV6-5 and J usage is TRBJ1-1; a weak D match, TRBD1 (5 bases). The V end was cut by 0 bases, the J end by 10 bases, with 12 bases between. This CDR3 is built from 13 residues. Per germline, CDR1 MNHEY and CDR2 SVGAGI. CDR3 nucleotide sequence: TGTGCCAGCAGTTACTCAGATGGCAGGGTAGCTTTCTTT. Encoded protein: CASSYSDGRVAFF.

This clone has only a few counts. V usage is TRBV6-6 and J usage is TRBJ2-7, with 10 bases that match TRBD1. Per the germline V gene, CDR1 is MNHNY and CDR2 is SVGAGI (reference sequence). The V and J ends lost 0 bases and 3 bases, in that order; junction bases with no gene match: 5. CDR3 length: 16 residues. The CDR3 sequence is CASSYSRDRGIYEQYV. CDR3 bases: TGTGCCAGCAGTTACTCCAGGGACAGGGGTATCTACGAGCAGTACGTC.

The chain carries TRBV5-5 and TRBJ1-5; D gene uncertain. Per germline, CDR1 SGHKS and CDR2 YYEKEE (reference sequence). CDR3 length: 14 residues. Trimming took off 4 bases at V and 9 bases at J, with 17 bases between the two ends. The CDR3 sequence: CASSETAPVGPQHF. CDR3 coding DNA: TGTGCCAGCAGCGAAACAGCCCCGGTGGGGCCCCAGCATTTT.

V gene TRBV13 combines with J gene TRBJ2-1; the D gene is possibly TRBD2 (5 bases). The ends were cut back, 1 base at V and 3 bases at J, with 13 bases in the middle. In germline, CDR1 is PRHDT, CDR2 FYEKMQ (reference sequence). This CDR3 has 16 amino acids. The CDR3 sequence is CASSLVGADFYNEQFF. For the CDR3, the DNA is TGTGCCAGCAGCTTAGTCGGAGCGGACTTCTACAATGAGCAGTTCTTC.

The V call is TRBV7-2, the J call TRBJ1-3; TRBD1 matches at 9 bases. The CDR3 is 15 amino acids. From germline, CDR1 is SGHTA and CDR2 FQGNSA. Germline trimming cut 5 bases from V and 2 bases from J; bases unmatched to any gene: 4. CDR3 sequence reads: CASSHGTGPGNTIYF. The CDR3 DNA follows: TGTGCCAGCAGCCATGGGACAGGGCCTGGAAACACCATATATTTT.

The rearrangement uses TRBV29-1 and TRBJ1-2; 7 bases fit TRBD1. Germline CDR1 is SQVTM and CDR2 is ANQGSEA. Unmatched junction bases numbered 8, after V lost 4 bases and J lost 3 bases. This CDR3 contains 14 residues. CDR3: CSVGPGGQDYGYTF. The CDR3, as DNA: TGCAGCGTTGGGCCCGGCGGACAGGACTATGGCTACACCTTC.

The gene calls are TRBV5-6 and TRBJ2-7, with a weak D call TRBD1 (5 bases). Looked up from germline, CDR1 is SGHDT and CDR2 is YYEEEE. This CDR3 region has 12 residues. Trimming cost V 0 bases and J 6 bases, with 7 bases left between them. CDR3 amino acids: CASSLAGFEQYF. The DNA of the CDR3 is TGTGCCAGCAGCTTGGCAGGGTTCGAGCAGTACTTC.

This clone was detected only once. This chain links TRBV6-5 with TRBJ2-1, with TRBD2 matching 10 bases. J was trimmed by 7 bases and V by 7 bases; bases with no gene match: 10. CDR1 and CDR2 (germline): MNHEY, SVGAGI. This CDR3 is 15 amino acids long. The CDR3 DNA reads TGTGCCAGCAACCGAGCGGGGGGGCTTAGAAATGAGCAGTTCTTC. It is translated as CASNRAGGLRNEQFF.

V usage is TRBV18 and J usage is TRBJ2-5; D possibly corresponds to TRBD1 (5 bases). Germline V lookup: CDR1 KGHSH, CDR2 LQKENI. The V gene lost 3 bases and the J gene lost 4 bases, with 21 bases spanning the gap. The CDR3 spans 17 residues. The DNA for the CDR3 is TGTGCCAGCTCACCCCTCCCTAGTCAGGGTTGGACAGAGACCCAGTACTTC. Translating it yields CASSPLPSQGWTETQYF.

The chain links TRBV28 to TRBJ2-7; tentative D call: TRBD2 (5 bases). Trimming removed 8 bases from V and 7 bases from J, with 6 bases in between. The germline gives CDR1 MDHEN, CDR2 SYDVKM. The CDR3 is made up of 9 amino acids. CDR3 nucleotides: TGTGCCAGCCCGGGAGAGCAGTACGTC. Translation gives CASPGEQYV.

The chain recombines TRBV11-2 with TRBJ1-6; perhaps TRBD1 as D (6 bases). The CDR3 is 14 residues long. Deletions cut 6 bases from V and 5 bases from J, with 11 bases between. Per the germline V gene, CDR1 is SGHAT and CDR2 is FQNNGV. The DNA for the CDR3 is TGTGCCAGCAGTGTAACAGGGAATAATTCACCCCTCCACTTT. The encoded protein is CASSVTGNNSPLHF.

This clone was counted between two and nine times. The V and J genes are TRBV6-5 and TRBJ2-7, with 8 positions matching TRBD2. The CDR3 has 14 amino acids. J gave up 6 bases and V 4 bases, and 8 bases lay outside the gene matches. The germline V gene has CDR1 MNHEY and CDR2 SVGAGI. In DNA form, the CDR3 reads TGTGCCAGCAGTTCCCCGGGGCGGGGGGCCGAGCAGTACGTC. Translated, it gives CASSSPGRGAEQYV.

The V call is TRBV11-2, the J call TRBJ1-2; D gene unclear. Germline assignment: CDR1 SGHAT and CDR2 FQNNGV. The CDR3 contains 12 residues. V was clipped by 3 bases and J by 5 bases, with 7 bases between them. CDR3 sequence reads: CASSFSPYGYTF. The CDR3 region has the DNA TGTGCCAGCAGCTTTAGCCCGTATGGCTACACCTTC. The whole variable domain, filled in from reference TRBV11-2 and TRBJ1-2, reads EAGVAQSPRYKIIEKRQSVAFWCNPISGHATLYWYQQILGQGPKLLIQFQNNGVVDDSQLPKDRFSAERLKGVDSTLKIQPAKLEDSAVYLCASSFSPYGYTFGSGTRLTVV.

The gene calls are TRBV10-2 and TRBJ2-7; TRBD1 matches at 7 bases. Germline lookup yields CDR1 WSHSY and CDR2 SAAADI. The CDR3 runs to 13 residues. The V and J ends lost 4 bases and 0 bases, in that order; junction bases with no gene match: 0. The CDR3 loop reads CASSGDSSYEQYV. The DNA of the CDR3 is TGCGCCAGCAGTGGGGACAGCTCCTACGAGCAGTACGTC.

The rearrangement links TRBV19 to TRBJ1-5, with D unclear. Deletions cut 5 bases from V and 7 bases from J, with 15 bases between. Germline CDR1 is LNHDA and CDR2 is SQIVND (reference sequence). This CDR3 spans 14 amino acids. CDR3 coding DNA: TGTGCCAGTAGTGCTACGGGTTTGCGACAGCCCCAGCATTTT. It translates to CASSATGLRQPQHF.

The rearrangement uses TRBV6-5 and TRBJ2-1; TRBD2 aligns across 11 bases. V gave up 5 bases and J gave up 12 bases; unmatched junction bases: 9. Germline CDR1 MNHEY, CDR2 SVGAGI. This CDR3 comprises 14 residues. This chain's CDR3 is CASSRTSGGPGQFF. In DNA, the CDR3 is TGTGCCAGCAGTCGCACTAGCGGGGGACCAGGGCAGTTCTTC.